This T cell receptor beta chain appears in the sequencing data of a study of T cell responses to AZD1222 COVID-19 vaccine. Study-wide points: Baseline testing showed seropositivity in only a handful of AZD1222 recipients. Unmutated variant regions are reportedly targeted by nearly half of spike-specific TCRs.

This CDR3 contains 15 residues. The germline V gene encodes CDR1 MNHEY and CDR2 SVGAGI. V was shortened by 6 bases and J by 0 bases, with 12 bases between the two germline ends. This clone was seen a few times. Its cognate antigen is unknown. The table came from immunoSEQ multiplex PCR; TCRdb's copy has only in-frame clones and leaves some out. The data hold 95,000 to 100,000 clones, with roughly nine tenths observed a single time. The genes are TRBV6-5 and TRBJ1-5, with D tentatively TRBD1 (6 bases). The sequencing here drew on peripheral blood, taken on day 0 of AZD1222 vaccination. The sequence was obtained from an adult in good health. This CDR3 is CASSTTGYSNQPQHF. DNA of the CDR3: TGTGCCAGCAGCACAACAGGGTATAGCAATCAGCCCCAGCATTTT.